This T cell receptor beta chain was profiled in a study of T-cell memory formation after mild COVID-19. Study-level points and caveats: Clones contracting over day 15 to 85 were CD4/CD8 balanced, with later expanders leaning CD4+.

On this clonotype itself: Its antigen remains unknown.

TCRalpha and TCRbeta libraries used 5'RACE with constant-segment primers and UMIs. TCRdb independently ran MiXCR on the 5' RACE reads; one entry per CDR3 protein. The sample comprises over 400,000 distinct CDR3 sequences, less than 25% of which are singletons, and around 12% rests with the top ten. Sample: PBMCs or a T cell subset sorted from them (not recorded which). The clonotype originates from an adult woman who had mild COVID-19 (a few samples of this study predate the infection). Cell type and time point are not known.

The CDR3 nucleotides read TGTGCCAGTAGTATCCCCGATCGGACACCCTATGGCTACACCTTC. As protein: CASSIPDRTPYGYTF. This chain uses TRBV19 with TRBJ1-2; D is perhaps TRBD1 (5 bases). Per germline, CDR1 LNHDA and CDR2 SQIVND (reference sequence). V was shortened by 3 bases and J by 4 bases, with 15 bases between the two germline ends. The CDR3 totals 15 residues.